The 27 T cell receptor beta chains reported below all come from one sample, sequenced in a study of cytomegalovirus exposure and HLA in healthy donors. The PCR ran on 60 Vbeta and 13 Jbeta primers. Only in-frame clones appear in the TCRdb table, and some are missing; sequencing was by immunoSEQ multiplex PCR. The table includes approximately 79,000 clones, approximately 74% detected once. Sequencing was done on a sample of PBMCs. These receptors were collected from a man aged 35-49 years in good health and CMV-seropositive.

The chain uses TRBV30 and TRBJ1-1, with 8 nucleotides matching TRBD1. This CDR3 comprises 13 residues. V dropped 4 bases and J dropped 9; count of bases not matched to a gene: 10. Germline assignment: CDR1 GTSNPN and CDR2 SVGIG (reference sequence). CDR3 residues: CAWTGTGGVKAFF. Here the CDR3 DNA reads TGTGCCTGGACCGGGACAGGAGGTGTCAAAGCTTTCTTT.

The chain is built from TRBV28 and TRBJ1-1; D call uncertain. The CDR3 has 13 residues. The germline gives CDR1 MDHEN, CDR2 SYDVKM. The V end was cut by 5 bases, the J end by 3 bases, with 10 bases between. The CDR3 reads CASSPPVDTEAFF. Written as DNA, the CDR3 is TGTGCCAGCAGTCCCCCGGTTGACACTGAAGCTTTCTTT.

The table lists this clone with a few counts. The rearrangement uses TRBV6-1 and TRBJ1-1; D is unclear. The CDR3 covers 13 residues. Germline CDR1 is MNHNS and CDR2 is SASEGT. With 1 base removed from V and 3 bases from J, the gap between germline ends came to 6 bases. CDR3 coding DNA: TGTGCCAGCAGTGAAGTGCCGGACACTGAAGCTTTCTTT. Its protein is CASSEVPDTEAFF.

V gene TRBV4-1 combines with J gene TRBJ1-5, with 7 bases lining up with TRBD1. The V and J ends lost 4 bases and 5 bases, in that order; junction bases with no gene match: 14. The germline V gene has CDR1 MGHRA and CDR2 YSYEKL. CDR3 length: 17 residues. The CDR3 region is CASSPSFVRGLDQPQHF. The CDR3, as DNA: TGCGCCAGCAGCCCCAGTTTTGTAAGGGGGCTGGATCAGCCCCAGCATTTT.

The rearrangement joins TRBV7-2 to TRBJ2-3; D is possibly TRBD1 (5 bases). CDR3 length equals 13 residues. The V gene lost 6 bases and the J gene lost 4 bases, with 11 bases spanning the gap. Germline assignment: CDR1 SGHTA and CDR2 FQGNSA. In DNA form, the CDR3 reads TGTGCCAGCAGGCTCAGACAGCCAGATACGCAGTATTTT. Protein sequence: CASRLRQPDTQYF.

The gene calls are TRBV27 and TRBJ2-3, with 7 positions matching TRBD1. The CDR3 is 15 residues long. V shed 3 bases, J shed 3 bases, and the junction held 6 bases outside the gene matches. Germline CDR1 and CDR2: MNHEY and SMNVEV (reference sequence). CDR3 coding DNA: TGTGCCAGCAGTTTTGCAGGGGGTGGGACAGATACGCAGTATTTT. This translates into CASSFAGGGTDTQYF.

The chain is built from TRBV11-2 and TRBJ2-1; maybe TRBD2 (6 bases). Germline CDR1 SGHAT, CDR2 FQNNGV. The CDR3 is 12 residues long. Between the trimmed V and J ends, which lost 5 bases and 9 bases, there was a span of 11 bases. The CDR3 coding sequence is TGTGCCAGCAGCCTCACTAGCCGTGAGCAGTTCTTC. Its translation is CASSLTSREQFF.

This clone was observed a handful of times. The chain employs TRBV5-1 and TRBJ2-3; 7 positions agree with TRBD1. The CDR3 is made up of 17 amino acids. Germline assignment: CDR1 SGHRS and CDR2 YFSETQ. The ends lost 6 bases at V and 1 base at J; junction bases unmatched: 14. The CDR3: CASTQTGDRVGTDTQYF. The CDR3 region has the DNA TGCGCCAGCACCCAAACGGGTGACAGGGTCGGCACAGATACGCAGTATTTT.

The chain employs TRBV4-2 and TRBJ2-3; 10 bases align to TRBD1. The CDR3 is 18 residues long. After removal of 4 bases from V and 0 bases from J, the junction contained 10 bases not matched to a gene. Germline V gene sequence: CDR1 LGHNA, CDR2 YNFKEQ. CDR3: CASSPPGQGKGSTDTQYF. The CDR3 nucleotides read TGTGCCAGCAGCCCCCCGGGACAGGGGAAGGGTAGCACAGATACGCAGTATTTT.

Notes on this clone: A much larger clone lies a single base off, so this may be a read error. The gene calls are TRBV6-5 and TRBJ1-2; D is possibly TRBD1 (6 bases). Germline loops: CDR1 MNHEY, CDR2 SVGAGI. The V end was cut by 4 bases, the J end by 2 bases, with 8 bases between. The CDR3 has 13 residues. The CDR3, as DNA: TGTGCCAGCAGTTTAGACAGGAACTATGGCTACACCTTC. It encodes CASSLDRNYGYTF.

The gene calls are TRBV19 and TRBJ2-5, with 8 bases lining up with TRBD1. The CDR3 sequence is 16 residues long. The germline V gene has CDR1 LNHDA and CDR2 SQIVND (reference sequence). The V and J ends lost 3 bases and 2 bases, in that order; junction bases with no gene match: 8. The CDR3 DNA sequence: TGTGCCAGTAGTATCCGGGACAGGTGGGGGCAAGAGACCCAGTACTTC. This gives the protein CASSIRDRWGQETQYF. Based on the CDR3 plus reference TRBV19 and TRBJ2-5, the full variable domain is DGGITQSPKYLFRKEGQNVTLSCEQNLNHDAMYWYRQDPGQGLRLIYYSQIVNDFQKGDIAEGYSVSREKKESFPLTVTSAQKNPTAFYLCASSIRDRWGQETQYFGPGTRLLVL.

The chain joins TRBV9 to TRBJ2-7; 8 positions match TRBD2. The V and J ends lost 5 bases and 1 base, in that order; junction bases with no gene match: 8. CDR3 length: 15 amino acids. Germline V gene data show CDR1 as SGDLS and CDR2 as YYNGEE. The DNA of the CDR3 is TGTGCCAGCAGTTTAAGCGGGGGCCTTTCCTACGAGCAGTACTTC. Its translation: CASSLSGGLSYEQYF.

The V and J genes are TRBV6-1 and TRBJ2-7; possibly TRBD1 for D (5 bases). CDR3 size: 16 residues. Germline assignment: CDR1 MNHNS and CDR2 SASEGT. V lost 2 bases and J 7 bases, leaving 21 bases between the germline ends. The CDR3, as DNA: TGTGCCAGCAGTGAACTGGGGCGTCGAGGTGCGTGGGAGCAGTACTTC. Amino acid sequence: CASSELGRRGAWEQYF.

This clone was observed a single time. The gene calls are TRBV4-1 and TRBJ1-5, with 8 bases aligning to TRBD1. The V gene's germline CDR1 is MGHRA and CDR2 YSYEKL. The junction had 7 bases not matched to a gene; V was cut back by 0 bases and J by 3 bases. The CDR3 totals 17 residues. This CDR3 is CASSQDAWTGINQPQHF. Written as DNA, the CDR3 is TGCGCCAGCAGCCAAGATGCTTGGACAGGGATCAATCAGCCCCAGCATTTT.

The chain employs TRBV5-1 and TRBJ2-7; maybe TRBD2 (7 bases). The V end lost 0 bases, the J end lost 6 bases, and 13 bases lay between the germline ends. The CDR3 runs to 14 residues. Looked up from germline, CDR1 is SGHRS and CDR2 is YFSETQ. For the CDR3, the DNA is TGCGCCAGCAGCTTGGCGGGGGGCGAAAGCGAGCAGTACTTC. This sequence encodes CASSLAGGESEQYF.

The rearrangement uses TRBV2 and TRBJ2-7; tentatively, D is TRBD2 (6 bases). Trimming removed 5 bases from V and 3 bases from J, with 17 bases in between. CDR3 length: 15 residues. Germline V gene data show CDR1 as SNHLY and CDR2 as FYNNEI. The DNA for the CDR3 is TGTGCCAGCAGTTCCGGAGGGGTCTGGAACTACGAGCAGTACTTC. It is translated as CASSSGGVWNYEQYF.

This chain uses TRBV11-2 with TRBJ1-5, with D perhaps matching TRBD1 (6 bases). In germline, CDR1 is SGHAT, CDR2 FQNNGV. V lost 0 bases to trimming and J lost 5 bases, with 11 bases between them. This CDR3 contains 15 residues. CDR3 nucleotide sequence: TGTGCCAGCAGCTTAGATTGGGGGCGCGATCAGCCCCAGCATTTT. Translation gives CASSLDWGRDQPQHF.

The chain combines TRBV6-1 with TRBJ1-5; a weak D match, TRBD1 (6 bases). CDR1 and CDR2 from the germline V gene are MNHNS and SASEGT. This CDR3 region has 11 residues. Trimming left V 3 bases short and J 9 bases short, with 6 bases between. The CDR3 sequence: CASSETGPQHF. The CDR3 region has the DNA TGTGCCAGCAGTGAGACAGGGCCCCAGCATTTT.

V is TRBV18 and J is TRBJ1-3, with TRBD1 as a possible D gene (6 bases). Germline CDR1 KGHSH, CDR2 LQKENI. Trimming stripped 5 bases from V and 0 bases from J, with 14 bases between. This CDR3 contains 16 residues. CDR3 amino acids: CASSSNRDFSGNTIYF. The CDR3 DNA sequence: TGTGCCAGCTCATCGAACAGGGATTTCTCTGGAAACACCATATATTTT.

The rearrangement joins TRBV19 to TRBJ1-2; 7 bases fit TRBD1. Germline V gives CDR1 LNHDA, CDR2 SQIVND (reference sequence). V lost 5 bases, J lost 3 bases, and 3 bases stayed unmatched. CDR3 length: 13 amino acids. CDR3 loop: CASSSDRDYGYTF. CDR3 nucleotides: TGTGCCAGTAGTTCTGACAGGGACTATGGCTACACCTTC.

This clone has more than one count but fewer than ten. CDR3 DNA: TGTGCCAGCAGCGTATCGACAGGGGGTGGGGTAGAGACCCAGTACTTC. Residues: CASSVSTGGGVETQYF. V gene TRBV9 combines with J gene TRBJ2-5; TRBD1 agrees at 9 bases. With V trimmed by 1 base and J by 4 bases, 8 bases remained unmatched. Germline lookup yields CDR1 SGDLS and CDR2 YYNGEE. This CDR3 region has 16 residues.

The chain employs TRBV7-3 and TRBJ2-2; 10 positions match TRBD1. Germline V gives CDR1 SGHTA, CDR2 FQGTGA. The CDR3 loop spans 16 amino acids. Unmatched junction bases numbered 7, after V lost 5 bases and J lost 4 bases. The CDR3 nucleotides read TGTGCCAGCAGCCTAGGGACAGGGGAGACCACCGGGGAGCTGTTTTTT. Its protein product is CASSLGTGETTGELFF.

This clone was found a few times. The chain is built from TRBV6-4 and TRBJ2-1; 8 bases map to TRBD2. The trim removed 5 bases at V and 0 bases at J, leaving 3 bases unmatched. The CDR3 contains 15 residues. CDR1 is MRHNA, CDR2 SNTAGT, per germline. The CDR3 DNA is TGTGCCAGCAGTCCCCGGGGGGGCTCCTACAATGAGCAGTTCTTC. Amino acids: CASSPRGGSYNEQFF.

This clone was found a few times. The rearrangement uses TRBV28 and TRBJ1-3; D remains ambiguous. Trimming pared 5 bases from V and 0 bases from J, leaving 8 bases between. The CDR3 runs to 14 residues. Germline CDR1 MDHEN, CDR2 SYDVKM. DNA of the CDR3: TGTGCCAGCAGTCCGACACGCTCTGGAAACACCATATATTTT. Protein sequence: CASSPTRSGNTIYF. Complete variable domain (other parts from reference TRBV28 and TRBJ1-3): DVKVTQSSRYLVKRTGEKVFLECVQDMDHENMFWYRQDPGLGLRLIYFSYDVKMKEKGDIPEGYSVSREKKERFSLILESASTNQTSMYLCASSPTRSGNTIYFGEGSWLTVV.

The chain links TRBV6-6 to TRBJ1-5; 8 nucleotides align to TRBD1. This CDR3 comprises 16 residues. CDR1 is MNHNY and CDR2 is SVGAGI in the germline V gene (reference sequence). The V gene end was trimmed by 6 bases and the J gene end by 0 bases; junction bases not matched to a gene: 7. CDR3 amino acids: CASRPTGGDSNQPQHF. The CDR3 DNA reads TGTGCCAGCAGGCCTACAGGGGGAGATAGCAATCAGCCCCAGCATTTT.

The rearrangement uses TRBV7-8 and TRBJ1-5; D remains unclear. Germline V gives CDR1 SGHVS, CDR2 FQNEAQ. V was cut by 2 bases and J by 5 bases, with 4 bases left in between. This CDR3 comprises 12 residues. This CDR3 is CASSLIDQPQHF. DNA for the CDR3: TGTGCCAGCAGCTTAATAGATCAGCCCCAGCATTTT. The full variable domain, rest sourced from reference TRBV7-8 and TRBJ1-5, is GAGVSQSPRYKVAKRGQDVALRCDPISGHVSLFWYQQALGQGPEFLTYFQNEAQLDKSGLPSDRFFAERPEGSVSTLKIQRTQQEDSAVYLCASSLIDQPQHFGDGTRLSIL.

This clone was seen more than once but under ten times. The rearrangement uses TRBV28 and TRBJ2-7, with D maybe TRBD1 (5 bases). This CDR3 is built from 15 residues. Trimming took 3 bases from V and 4 from J, leaving 16 bases between them. Looked up from germline, CDR1 is MDHEN and CDR2 is SYDVKM. The CDR3 region has the DNA TGTGCCAGCAGTTTGTTCCAGGGCTTGCGGTACGAGCAGTACTTC. Translation gives CASSLFQGLRYEQYF.